A selection of T cell receptor beta chains follows, all from one sample in a study of technical replicates of blood from a few donors. Sequenced by immunoSEQ multiplex PCR; TCRdb stores in-frame clones only, minus some. The sample contains some 60,000 clones, around 87% of which appear only once. Source material: PBMCs. The receptor set was obtained from a human donor in good health. Some clones in this sample may be carry-over from other donors' samples. Each CDR3 is given with its conserved first and last residue. D genes are given only for firm matches. The size field is filled for only some rows; it gives once, few, many or a size class.

V: TRBV5-1; J: TRBJ2-1; D: .; size: .; DNA: TGCGCCAGCAGCTTTGGGGGGGGGCCCGGTCAGAATGAGCAGTTCTTC; CDR3: CASSFGGGPGQNEQFF
V: TRBV6-5; J: TRBJ1-6; D: .; size: .; DNA: TGTGCCAGCAGTTACGCGGCGGGGGCGGGTAATTCACCCCTCCACTTT; CDR3: CASSYAAGAGNSPLHF
V: TRBV5-6; J: TRBJ2-7; D: .; size: once; DNA: TGTGCCAGCCTCCGGGACTCGACCTACGAGCAGTACTTC; CDR3: CASLRDSTYEQYF
V: TRBV7-2; J: TRBJ2-5; D: TRBD2; size: .; DNA: TGTGCCAGCAGTCCTAGCGGGGGGACCCAAGAGACCCAGTACTTC; CDR3: CASSPSGGTQETQYF
V: TRBV4-3; J: TRBJ2-7; D: TRBD2; size: .; DNA: TGCGCCAGCAGTTTAGCGGGGGGTTCCGCTTACGAGCAGTACTTC; CDR3: CASSLAGGSAYEQYF
V: TRBV9; J: TRBJ2-3; D: .; size: .; DNA: TGTGCCAGCAGCGTAGATGGCAGTAGCACAGATACGCAGTATTTT; CDR3: CASSVDGSSTDTQYF
V: TRBV18; J: TRBJ1-2; D: .; size: .; DNA: TGTGCCAGCTCACCATCTACGCAGGGGAGCTATGGCTACACCTTC; CDR3: CASSPSTQGSYGYTF
V: TRBV6-1; J: TRBJ1-2; D: .; size: once; DNA: TGTGCCAGCAGCCGGGAGGGGAACTATGGCTACACCTTC; CDR3: CASSREGNYGYTF
V: TRBV15; J: TRBJ1-1; D: TRBD1; size: .; DNA: TGTGCCACCAGCTCGACAGGGATGGGACCCATGAACACTGAAGCTTTCTTT; CDR3: CATSSTGMGPMNTEAFF
V: TRBV18; J: TRBJ1-1; D: .; size: once; DNA: TGTGCCAGCTCACCAAACAAGAACACTGAAGCTTTCTTT; CDR3: CASSPNKNTEAFF
V: TRBV9; J: TRBJ1-6; D: .; size: once; DNA: TGTGCCAGCAGCGTAGGGGTTGACAATCGGTCACCCCTCCACTTT; CDR3: CASSVGVDNRSPLHF
V: TRBV5-1; J: TRBJ1-2; D: TRBD1; size: .; DNA: TGCGCCAGCAGCTTGTCAGACAGGGTGGGCTATGGCTACACCTTC; CDR3: CASSLSDRVGYGYTF
V: TRBV9; J: TRBJ1-1; D: TRBD1; size: few; DNA: TGTGCCAGCAGCGTAGGAGGAGGGACAGGTGAAACTGAAGCTTTCTTT; CDR3: CASSVGGGTGETEAFF
V: TRBV10-2; J: TRBJ2-3; D: .; size: .; DNA: TGCGCCAGCAGGACTGACCCGACAGATACGCAGTATTTT; CDR3: CASRTDPTDTQYF
V: TRBV29-1; J: TRBJ1-5; D: TRBD1; size: .; DNA: TGCAGCGTTGGGGACAGGGCTCGTCAGCCCCAGCATTTT; CDR3: CSVGDRARQPQHF
V: TRBV5-4; J: TRBJ2-1; D: .; size: .; DNA: TGTGCCAGCAGCTTGGCACTCCACAATGAGCAGTTCTTC; CDR3: CASSLALHNEQFF
V: TRBV5-1; J: TRBJ1-1; D: TRBD1; size: .; DNA: TGCGCCAGCAGCGGACAGGGGGGGAACACTGAAGCTTTCTTT; CDR3: CASSGQGGNTEAFF
V: TRBV12-2; J: TRBJ2-1; D: .; size: .; DNA: TGTGCAAGTCGTCATCCTAGGGCGGGAGGGCCGTCGCCCCCCTACAATGAGCAGTTCTTC; CDR3: CASRHPRAGGPSPPYNEQFF
V: TRBV6-6; J: TRBJ2-5; D: TRBD2; size: once; DNA: TGTGCCAGCAGACTCGGGACTAGGCCTTTAGTGGAGACCCAGTACTTC; CDR3: CASRLGTRPLVETQYF
V: TRBV4-3; J: TRBJ2-4; D: TRBD1; size: .; DNA: TGCGCCAGCAGCCAAGAGTGGACAGGAGCCAAAAACATTCAGTACTTC; CDR3: CASSQEWTGAKNIQYF
V: TRBV7-9; J: TRBJ2-1; D: TRBD2; size: .; DNA: TGTGCCAGCAGCAGGCTAGCGGGGTTTATGGGGGAGCAGTTCTTC; CDR3: CASSRLAGFMGEQFF
V: TRBV10-3; J: TRBJ2-3; D: .; size: once; DNA: TGTGCCATCAGTGATACCTTGGGGGCTGTCGCAGATACGCAGTATTTT; CDR3: CAISDTLGAVADTQYF
V: TRBV7-8; J: TRBJ2-7; D: TRBD1; size: .; DNA: TGTGCCAGCAGCTTTCGTACCTTTTGGGGGACAGGATCCTACGAGCAGTACTTC; CDR3: CASSFRTFWGTGSYEQYF
V: TRBV5-1; J: TRBJ1-4; D: .; size: .; DNA: TGCGCCAGCAGCTACCGGGGAGCGAATGAAAAACTGTTTTTT; CDR3: CASSYRGANEKLFF
V: TRBV5-6; J: TRBJ2-3; D: TRBD1; size: .; DNA: TGTGCCAGCAGCCTTGGGACAGGGGCCACAGATACGCAGTATTTT; CDR3: CASSLGTGATDTQYF
V: TRBV18; J: TRBJ1-6; D: .; size: .; DNA: TGTGCCAGCTCACCAAGGGTGGGCGGGGAATCACCCCTCCACTTT; CDR3: CASSPRVGGESPLHF
V: TRBV5-1; J: TRBJ2-5; D: TRBD1; size: .; DNA: TGCGCCAGCAGCCCGAACAGGGGTTTAGAGACCCAGTACTTC; CDR3: CASSPNRGLETQYF
V: TRBV5-6; J: TRBJ2-3; D: .; size: .; DNA: TGTGCCAGCAGCTTGGCCCGGGATACGCAGTATTTT; CDR3: CASSLARDTQYF
V: TRBV27; J: TRBJ1-1; D: TRBD1; size: .; DNA: TGTGCCAGCAGGACGACAGGGGGCAAGGACACTGAAGCTTTCTTT; CDR3: CASRTTGGKDTEAFF
V: TRBV4-1; J: TRBJ1-4; D: TRBD1; size: .; DNA: TGCGCCAGCAGCCTCCAGACTCGGACAGGGTCGGCAACTAATGAAAAACTGTTTTTT; CDR3: CASSLQTRTGSATNEKLFF
V: TRBV4-2; J: TRBJ1-2; D: TRBD1; size: .; DNA: TGTGCCAGCAGCCAAGAACAGGGGGTGAACTATGGCTACACCTTC; CDR3: CASSQEQGVNYGYTF
V: TRBV4-3; J: TRBJ1-1; D: .; size: few; DNA: TGCGCCAGCAGGCAGGGTATGAACACTGAAGCTTTCTTT; CDR3: CASRQGMNTEAFF
V: TRBV19; J: TRBJ2-5; D: .; size: .; DNA: TGTGCCAGTAGTATCGCGAGGGCTCAAGAGACCCAGTACTTC; CDR3: CASSIARAQETQYF
V: TRBV4-1; J: TRBJ2-1; D: TRBD1; size: once; DNA: TGCGCCAGCCGGGACAGGGGGTTCGATGAGCAGTTCTTC; CDR3: CASRDRGFDEQFF